These 9 T cell receptor beta chains were all obtained from the same sample, sequenced in a study of shared clonotypes between healthy human individuals. Only in-frame clones appear in the TCRdb table, and some are missing; sequencing was by immunoSEQ multiplex PCR. The sample contains 500,000 to 550,000 clones, about 96% of which appear only once. The source material was naive CD4+ T cells sorted from blood. Documented subset: CD45RA+ positively selected. These receptors all come from a woman aged 25 to 39 in good health.

The chain recombines TRBV5-8 with TRBJ2-5; 7 bases map to TRBD1. V lost 5 bases to trimming and J lost 1 base; unmatched junction nucleotides: 11. This CDR3 has 16 amino acids. Germline CDR1 is SGHTS and CDR2 is YDEGEE. The CDR3 DNA reads as TGTGCCAGCAGAGCTGCCGGGACAGCAACCCAAGAGACCCAGTACTTC. Translating it yields CASRAAGTATQETQYF.

For the CDR3, the DNA is TGTGCCAGCTCACCAACGGGACAGAAGGCAGATACGCAGTATTTT. Amino acid sequence: CASSPTGQKADTQYF. V and J are TRBV18 and TRBJ2-3, with 7 bases matching TRBD1. The CDR3 totals 15 residues. V trimming: 2 bases; J trimming: 4 bases; junction bases outside the gene matches: 6. Per the germline V gene, CDR1 is KGHSH and CDR2 is LQKENI.

The count of this clone is one. The J gene is TRBJ2-3, the V gene TRBV29-1; D not resolved. In germline, CDR1 is SQVTM, CDR2 ANQGSEA. The CDR3 runs 14 residues. V gave up 5 bases and J gave up 0 bases, with 12 bases separating them. Written as DNA, the CDR3 is TGCAGCGTTAGTAGTCTAGGGAGCACAGATACGCAGTATTTT. It specifies CSVSSLGSTDTQYF.

This rearrangement joins TRBV6-5 to TRBJ2-6; D ambiguous. V gave up 2 bases and J gave up 4 bases, with 6 bases separating them. The germline V gene has CDR1 MNHEY and CDR2 SVGAGI. The CDR3 is 14 residues long. The CDR3 reads CASSYPGGANVLTF. CDR3 DNA sequence: TGTGCCAGCAGTTACCCTGGCGGGGCCAACGTCCTGACTTTC.

The chain employs TRBV7-9 and TRBJ2-1; D might be TRBD2 (5 bases). Germline values: CDR1 SEHNR, CDR2 FQNEAQ (reference sequence). Trimming took 0 bases from V and 3 from J, leaving 6 bases between them. The CDR3 sequence is 14 residues long. The CDR3 sequence is CASSLARGYNEQFF. The CDR3 DNA reads TGTGCCAGCAGCTTAGCCCGGGGCTACAATGAGCAGTTCTTC.

The chain is built from TRBV28 and TRBJ1-4, with TRBD1 identical over 7 bases. Germline V gene data show CDR1 as MDHEN and CDR2 as SYDVKM. V trimming: 5 bases; J trimming: 10 bases; junction bases outside the gene matches: 10. The CDR3 has 14 amino acids. The CDR3: CASSPDRAVVKLFF. Written as DNA, the CDR3 is TGTGCCAGCAGTCCCGACAGGGCGGTTGTAAAACTGTTTTTT.

The gene calls are TRBV6-1 and TRBJ2-1, with 9 bases matching TRBD1. The CDR3 has 14 amino acids. The germline V gene has CDR1 MNHNS and CDR2 SASEGT. After removal of 6 bases from V and 8 bases from J, the junction contained 8 bases not matched to a gene. The CDR3 protein is CASSTGTGLDEQFF. CDR3 sequence (DNA): TGTGCCAGCAGCACCGGGACAGGGCTCGATGAGCAGTTCTTC.

In DNA, the CDR3 is TGTGCCAGTAGTATAGCCCAAGTAGGGAACTATGGCTACACCTTC. As protein: CASSIAQVGNYGYTF. V is TRBV19 and J is TRBJ1-2; D is uncertain. The V gene lost 1 base and the J gene lost 2 bases, with 11 bases spanning the gap. Germline CDR1 reads LNHDA; CDR2 reads SQIVND (reference sequence). This CDR3 has 15 residues.

V usage is TRBV5-1 and J usage is TRBJ2-7; TRBD2 matches 10 bases. Germline-derived CDR1 and CDR2 are SGHRS and YFSETQ. This CDR3 has 15 amino acids. Trimming cost V 0 bases and J 7 bases; bases outside gene matches: 7. The CDR3 DNA is TGCGCCAGCAGCTTGGGGCTAGCGGGAGCAAGTGAGCAGTACTTC. It codes for CASSLGLAGASEQYF.